This note documents a single T cell receptor beta chain sequence. With 5 bases removed from V and 8 bases from J, the gap between germline ends came to 17 bases. This CDR3 region has 14 residues. Germline CDR1 is KGHSH and CDR2 is LQKENI. This record comes from a study of blood T cell repertoires in COVID-19. Repertoires were generated with immunoSEQ multiplex PCR, while TCRdb's copy carries only in-frame clones and drops some. The sample contains 200,000 to 300,000 clones, 70% to 85% of which appear only once. The chain has TRBV18 and TRBJ2-3; no definite D call. The sequence derives from a woman older than 75 with acute or convalescent COVID-19. What was sequenced was peripheral blood. The CDR3 coding sequence is TGTGCCAGCTCAAAACTGACCCTGCCGGGTACGCAGTATTTT. It specifies CASSKLTLPGTQYF.